The rows below give T cell receptor beta chains drawn from one sample of a study of T cells in Graves' hyperthyroidism and ophthalmopathy. TCRdb recomputed calls from the multiplex PCR reads with MiXCR, one row per CDR3 protein. The sample consists of hundreds of thousands of distinct CDR3 sequences, 14% of them appearing once. Specimen: blood. These receptors originate from a woman aged 18-35 years with Graves' hyperthyroidism. Both conserved end residues are part of each CDR3. The order of the fields is D gene, V gene, J gene, clone size, CDR3 protein, CDR3 DNA. D genes are given only for firm matches. Only some rows state a clone size, as once, few, many or a class for expanded clones.

TRBD2,TRBV12-3/TRBV12-4,TRBJ2-1,many,CASSFLTSGFYNEQFF,TGTGCCAGCAGTTTCTTGACTAGCGGGTTTTACAATGAGCAGTTCTTC
-,TRBV11-1,TRBJ1-4,-,CASSPGPQLAEKLFF,TGTGCCAGCAGCCCCGGGCCCCAGCTTGCGGAAAAACTGTTTTTT
-,TRBV7-9,TRBJ1-1,-,CASSLVEGRGTEAFF,TGTGCCAGCAGCTTAGTAGAGGGCAGGGGCACTGAAGCTTTCTTT
-,TRBV27,TRBJ1-3,few,CASSSDGGNTIYF,TGTGCCAGCAGTTCCGACGGAGGAAACACCATATATTTT
TRBD1,TRBV6-6,TRBJ2-3,many,CASSYSRTGPTDTQYF,TGTGCCAGCAGTTACTCTAGGACAGGACCCACAGATACGCAGTATTTT
TRBD2,TRBV11-2,TRBJ2-7,many,CASSLHGAGVGFYEQYF,TGTGCCAGCAGCTTACATGGGGCGGGAGTCGGGTTTTACGAGCAGTACTTC
-,TRBV4-1,TRBJ2-7,-,CASSQDPFSPEQYF,TGCGCCAGCAGCCAAGACCCGTTTTCCCCCGAGCAGTACTTC
-,TRBV7-3,TRBJ1-1,once,CASSFQADTEAFF,TGTGCCAGCAGCTTTCAGGCCGACACTGAAGCTTTCTTT
-,TRBV11-2,TRBJ2-7,many,CASSLYALDEQYF,TGTGCCAGCAGCTTATATGCTCTAGACGAGCAGTACTTC
TRBD2,TRBV30,TRBJ2-1,many,CAWTSGRAPYNEQFF,TGTGCCTGGACTAGCGGGAGGGCGCCCTACAATGAGCAGTTCTTC
TRBD1,TRBV7-8,TRBJ1-6,many,CASSVIQGTVSPLHF,TGTGCCAGCAGCGTGATACAGGGGACGGTTTCACCCCTCCACTTT
-,TRBV19,TRBJ2-7,few,CASSIVPGSTYEQYF,TGTGCCAGTAGTATAGTCCCCGGTTCCACCTACGAGCAGTACTTC
-,TRBV2,TRBJ1-5,-,CASSERAANQPQHF,TGTGCCAGCAGTGAAAGGGCAGCCAATCAGCCCCAGCATTTT
TRBD2,TRBV5-6,TRBJ2-1,few,CASSLVGLAGGSSYNEQFF,TGTGCCAGCAGCTTGGTAGGGCTAGCGGGGGGGAGCTCCTACAATGAGCAGTTCTTC
-,TRBV5-1,TRBJ1-3,few,CASSLGPRETSGNTIYF,TGCGCCAGCAGCTTGGGGCCCAGGGAGACCTCTGGAAACACCATATATTTT
TRBD2,TRBV11-2,TRBJ2-3,many,CASSSSGRARSDTQYF,TGTGCCAGCAGCTCTAGCGGGAGGGCCCGATCAGATACGCAGTATTTT
-,TRBV6-1,TRBJ2-7,few,CASSEGAGFSNEYF,TGTGCCAGCAGTGAAGGTGCGGGGTTCTCAAATGAGTACTTC
-,TRBV9,TRBJ1-1,many,CASSATEAFF,TGTGCCAGCAGCGCCACTGAAGCTTTCTTT
-,TRBV11-3,TRBJ1-4,many,CASSRGPEEKLFF,TGTGCCAGCAGCCGGGGCCCGGAAGAAAAACTGTTTTTT
-,TRBV6-1,TRBJ1-4,many,CASNSPANEKLFF,TGTGCCAGCAACTCTCCGGCTAATGAAAAACTGTTTTTT
TRBD1,TRBV18,TRBJ2-1,-,CASSLVGTGGYEQFF,TGTGCCAGCTCACTAGTCGGGACAGGGGGATATGAGCAGTTCTTC
TRBD2,TRBV2,TRBJ2-3,-,CASRNGASGSQLTDTQYF,TGTGCCAGCAGGAATGGGGCTAGCGGGAGCCAACTCACAGATACGCAGTATTTT
-,TRBV9,TRBJ2-5,-,CASSAPGLQETQYF,TGTGCCAGCAGCGCCCCGGGTCTTCAAGAGACCCAGTACTTC
TRBD1,TRBV5-6,TRBJ2-5,-,CASSSMTGLETQYF,TGTGCCAGCAGCTCGATGACAGGGTTAGAGACCCAGTACTTC
TRBD1,TRBV29-1,TRBJ2-1,few,CSVGQEYSYEQFF,TGCAGCGTGGGACAGGAATACTCCTACGAGCAGTTCTTC
-,TRBV24-1,TRBJ1-5,many,CATSRGVNQPQHF,TGTGCCACCAGTCGTGGGGTTAACCAGCCCCAGCATTTT
-,TRBV6-1,TRBJ2-2,few,CASDYGELFF,TGTGCCAGCGATTATGGGGAGCTGTTTTTT
-,TRBV7-9,TRBJ1-1,many,CASSQRRGLTGAFF,TGTGCCAGCAGCCAACGGCGGGGCTTGACTGGGGCTTTCTTT
-,TRBV3-1,TRBJ2-1,-,CAFQPCGSSSYNEQFF,TGTGCCTTCCAACCATGTGGCTCGAGCTCCTACAATGAGCAGTTCTTC
TRBD1,TRBV20-1,TRBJ2-5,-,CSARLTGAKTQYF,TGCAGTGCTAGGTTAACAGGGGCCAAGACCCAGTACTTC
-,TRBV29-1,TRBJ2-3,many,CSVRSGSTDTQYF,TGCAGCGTGAGGAGCGGTAGCACAGATACGCAGTATTTT
TRBD1,TRBV4-1,TRBJ2-5,few,CASSQVRGSDRAETQYF,TGCGCCAGCAGCCAAGTAAGGGGATCGGACAGGGCAGAGACCCAGTACTTC
-,TRBV4-1,TRBJ2-7,few,CASSPGAQGYEQYF,TGTGCCAGCAGCCCGGGAGCACAGGGTTACGAGCAGTACTTC
-,TRBV6-1,TRBJ2-1,few,CASKGDGYYNEQFF,TGTGCCAGCAAGGGGGACGGGTACTACAATGAGCAGTTCTTC